The present entry profiles one T cell receptor beta chain with its context. This clonotype was recorded at least ten times. Its antigen has not been determined. No much larger clone exists at a distance of one base, and base qualities are not known. The sample originates from a study of spatial heterogeneity in lung cancer (dated by TCRdb to the late 2010s). Study-level background: The donors were approximately 70 patients from the lung TRACERx cohort who had early-stage, untreated non-small cell lung cancer. In the raw uncorrected reads, each unique combination of TCR and UMI appeared on average more than ten times. In non-small cell lung cancer, the study made a quantitative comparison of TCR alpha and beta repertoires among multiple tumor regions, matched nontumor lung and blood. At surgery, about 210 tumor regions, 64 matched nontumor lung samples and a few dozen PBMC samples were TCR-sequenced for both alpha and beta chains. Beta-chain transcripts were consistently detected in greater numbers than alpha-chain transcripts, which likely reflects a higher abundance of beta-chain transcripts. Follow-up PBMC samples were sequenced whenever available, and the median time to follow-up was about 24 months after resection. Nonsynonymous mutation counts, determined by whole-exome sequencing of tumor tissue, were related to features of the TCR repertoire.

V loses 0 bases of germline sequence and J loses 4 bases, and the interval between the two ends is 7 bases. The CDR1 and CDR2 encoded by the germline V gene are SGHRS and YFSETQ. The CDR3 has 13 amino acids, counting the end cysteine and phenylalanine. This entry keeps only the CDR3 DNA: 39 bases, framed from base 1. Points the paper makes about the study in general: Ubiquitous expanded tumor TCRs were detected in blood more often at tumor resection than at routine follow-up. Only approximately 15 patients were included in the comparisons of baseline and follow-up blood repertoires. Confirming at a functional level the hypothesis that regional TCRs recognize regional mutations was considered to require additional single-cell paired TCR alpha and beta sequencing.

The sample's time point label is to be understood as: blood at routine non-recurrence follow-up after resection. Whole RNA extracted from tumor and nontumor lung tissue, or from cryopreserved PBMC samples, was used for TCR sequencing without cell sorting. Only patients with enough RNA available from two or more tumor regions were chosen for TCR sequencing. Libraries were prepared through 5' RACE. The instrument was a NextSeq 500. In the TCR library protocol, a unique molecular identifier was attached to each TCR cDNA molecule so that PCR and sequencing errors could be corrected. On the authors' methods: TCR identification, UMI-based error correction and CDR3 extraction were performed with Decombinator tools. TCRs above a frequency of 2 per 1,000, corresponding to the top 1% of the tumor frequency distribution, were defined as expanded. Renyi diversity was computed with the R vegan package after each repertoire had been subsampled 100 times to 5,000 TCRs. To build CDR3 similarity networks, amino acid triplet string-kernel similarity was used, and CDR3s were connected when their pairwise similarity was above 0.82. TCRdb reran the public reads through fastp at Q25 and MiXCR, keeping productive beta chains. All rows with the same CDR3 protein become a single entry with the most common DNA and genes. None of the V and J calls come from the authors' own analysis; TCRdb made them. The sample table records 95,000 to 130,000 distinct CDR3 sequences; 12% of these occur just once. Around 17% of the sample goes to the ten largest clones.

Sequencing used PBMCs, obtained at follow-up. The TCR was taken from a male donor with early-stage non-small cell lung cancer. The rearrangement combines TRBV5-1 with TRBJ2-5; the D segment may tentatively be TRBD1 or TRBD2, each giving 5 matched bases. The sequence in DNA is TGCGCCAGCAGCTTGGGGGGGAGAGAGACCCAGTACTTC. It specifies CASSLGGRETQYF.